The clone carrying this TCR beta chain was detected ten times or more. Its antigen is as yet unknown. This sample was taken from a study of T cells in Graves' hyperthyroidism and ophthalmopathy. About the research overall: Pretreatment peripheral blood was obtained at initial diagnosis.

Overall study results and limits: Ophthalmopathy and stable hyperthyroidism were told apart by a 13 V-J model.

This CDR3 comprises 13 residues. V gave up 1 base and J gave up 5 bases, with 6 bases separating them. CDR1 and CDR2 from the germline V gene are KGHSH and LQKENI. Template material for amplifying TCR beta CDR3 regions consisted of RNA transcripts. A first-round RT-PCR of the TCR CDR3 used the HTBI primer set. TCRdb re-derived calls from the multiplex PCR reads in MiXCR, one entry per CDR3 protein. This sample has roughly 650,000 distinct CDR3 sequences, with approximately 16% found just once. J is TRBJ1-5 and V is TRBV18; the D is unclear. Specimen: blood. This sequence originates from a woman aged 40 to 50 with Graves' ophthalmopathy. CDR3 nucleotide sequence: TGTGCCAGCTCACCACAGGTTGATCAGCCCCAGCATTTT. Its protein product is CASSPQVDQPQHF.